The present TCR beta chain was sequenced within a study of CD8 T cells in ankylosing spondylitis. The study's findings and limits: What appeared characteristic of ankylosing spondylitis blood was a TCR beta motif of under 10 highly homologous variants. Some motif variants were previously reported in reactive arthritis synovial fluid and blood.

Using its own MiXCR run on the 5' RACE reads, TCRdb lists one record per CDR3 protein. The data show 380,000 or so distinct CDR3 sequences, 20% to 25% seen once. The germline V gene has CDR1 DFQATT and CDR2 SNEGSKA (reference sequence). The CDR3 is 17 amino acids. Of note for this clonotype: What it recognizes is unknown. A junction end diverges from the germline sequence, so it may reflect a read error.

Sequenced input: blood, either unsorted or a sorted T cell fraction (not recorded which). The TCR originated in a male donor with ankylosing spondylitis or in good health (not recorded which). The genes are TRBV20-1 and TRBJ2-3; the match to TRBD2 covers 11 bases. CDR3 loop: CSATLAGALPFTHTQYF. The CDR3 region has the DNA TGCAGTGCTACACTAGCGGGGGCCCTACCTTTCACACATACGCAGTATTTT.